Listed here is a single T cell receptor (beta chain). The antigen remains undetermined. Assay: immunoSEQ multiplex PCR; the TCRdb copy retains only in-frame clones and omits some. The sample contains approximately 46,000 clones, over 60% of which appear only once. This entry comes from a study of OX40 agonist ivuxolimab in advanced cancers. On the study more broadly: Two patients with cutaneous melanoma and one with hepatocellular carcinoma, three in total, showed partial responses. Study conclusions and caveats: In a subset of nonresponders, normalized T-cell clonal expansion was also low. On average, CD8+ T cells showed a greater number of expanded clones than CD4+.

The CDR3 has 15 amino acids. Germline V gene lookup returns CDR1 SGHRS and CDR2 YFSETQ. V gave up 4 bases and J gave up 0 bases, with 13 bases separating them. This TCR came from an adult with an advanced solid tumor such as melanoma, head and neck, liver or kidney cancer. V is TRBV5-1 and J is TRBJ1-2; D is ambiguous. Sample: CD4+ or CD8+ T cells sorted from blood, taken in a trial of the OX40 agonist ivuxolimab. CDR3 nucleotides: TGCGCCAGCAGCCCGGCCCACGGAACTAACTATGGCTACACCTTC. This translates into CASSPAHGTNYGYTF.